This T cell receptor beta chain was found in a study of shared clonotypes between healthy human individuals. Germline V gene data show CDR1 as SGHTA and CDR2 as FQGTGA. After removal of 1 base from V and 2 bases from J, the junction contained 5 bases not matched to a gene. The CDR3 is 15 residues long. Only in-frame clones appear in the TCRdb table, and some are missing; sequencing was by immunoSEQ multiplex PCR. The sample consists of about 2.3 million clones, over 85% of them appearing once. The specimen was naive CD4+ T cells from PBMCs. Described subset: CD45RA+ positively selected. The chain recombines TRBV7-3 with TRBJ2-7, with 7 bases lining up with TRBD2. The clonotype originates from a man between 18 and 35 years old in good health. Some clones in this sample may be carry-over from other donors' samples. The CDR3 DNA sequence: TGTGCCAGCAGCTTAATGGGCGGGAGCCCCTACGAGCAGTACTTC. It encodes CASSLMGGSPYEQYF. Variable domain in full (rest from reference TRBV7-3 and TRBJ2-7): GAGVSQTPSNKVTEKGKYVELRCDPISGHTALYWYRQSLGQGPEFLIYFQGTGAADDSGLPNDRFFAVRPEGSVSTLKIQRTERGDSAVYLCASSLMGGSPYEQYFGPGTRLTVT.